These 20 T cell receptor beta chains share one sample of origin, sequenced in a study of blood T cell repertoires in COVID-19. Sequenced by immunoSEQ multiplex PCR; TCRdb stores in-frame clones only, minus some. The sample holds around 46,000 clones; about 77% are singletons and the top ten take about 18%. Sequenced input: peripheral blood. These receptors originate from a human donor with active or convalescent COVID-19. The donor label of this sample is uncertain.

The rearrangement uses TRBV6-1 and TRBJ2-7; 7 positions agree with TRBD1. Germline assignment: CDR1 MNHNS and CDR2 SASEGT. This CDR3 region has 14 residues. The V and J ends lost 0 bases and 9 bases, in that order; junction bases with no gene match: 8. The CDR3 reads CASSEALGQVGQYF. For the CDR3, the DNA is TGTGCCAGCAGTGAAGCGCTCGGACAGGTGGGGCAGTACTTC.

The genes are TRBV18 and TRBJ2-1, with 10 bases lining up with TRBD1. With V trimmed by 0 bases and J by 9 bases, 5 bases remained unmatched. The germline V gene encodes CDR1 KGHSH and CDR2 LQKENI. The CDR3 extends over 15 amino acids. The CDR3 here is CASSPPTGGRGEQFF. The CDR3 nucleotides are TGTGCCAGCTCACCACCGACAGGGGGCCGGGGTGAGCAGTTCTTC. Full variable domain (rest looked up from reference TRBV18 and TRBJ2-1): NAGVMQNPRHLVRRRGQEARLRCSPMKGHSHVYWYRQLPEEGLKFMVYLQKENIIDESGMPKERFSAEFPKEGPSILRIQQVVRGDSAAYFCASSPPTGGRGEQFFGPGTRLTVL.

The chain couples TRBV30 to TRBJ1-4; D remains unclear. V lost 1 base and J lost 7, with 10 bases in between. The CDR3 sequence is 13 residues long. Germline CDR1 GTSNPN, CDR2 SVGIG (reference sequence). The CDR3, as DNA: TGTGCCTGGAGTGGTGCAGACACTGAAAAACTGTTTTTT. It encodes CAWSGADTEKLFF. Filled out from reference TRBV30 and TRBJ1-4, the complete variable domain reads SQTIHQWPATLVQPVGSPLSLECTVEGTSNPNLYWYRQAAGRGLQLLFYSVGIGQISSEVPQNLSASRPQDRQFILSSKKLLLSDSGFYLCAWSGADTEKLFFGSGTQLSVL.

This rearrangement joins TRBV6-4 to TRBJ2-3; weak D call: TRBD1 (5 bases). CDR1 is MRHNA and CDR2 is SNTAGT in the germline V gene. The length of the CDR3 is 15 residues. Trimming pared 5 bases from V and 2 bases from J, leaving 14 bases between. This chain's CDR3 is CASSPTGYSTDTQYF. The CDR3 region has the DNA TGTGCCAGCAGTCCCACAGGTTATTCCACAGATACGCAGTATTTT.

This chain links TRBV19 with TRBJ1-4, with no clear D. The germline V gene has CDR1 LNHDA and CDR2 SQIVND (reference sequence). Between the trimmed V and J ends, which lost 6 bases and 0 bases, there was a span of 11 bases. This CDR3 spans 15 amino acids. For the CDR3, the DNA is TGTGCCAGTAGAAGAACCGGGACAACTAATGAAAAACTGTTTTTT. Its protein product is CASRRTGTTNEKLFF. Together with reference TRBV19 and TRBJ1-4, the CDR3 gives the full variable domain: DGGITQSPKYLFRKEGQNVTLSCEQNLNHDAMYWYRQDPGQGLRLIYYSQIVNDFQKGDIAEGYSVSREKKESFPLTVTSAQKNPTAFYLCASRRTGTTNEKLFFGSGTQLSVL.

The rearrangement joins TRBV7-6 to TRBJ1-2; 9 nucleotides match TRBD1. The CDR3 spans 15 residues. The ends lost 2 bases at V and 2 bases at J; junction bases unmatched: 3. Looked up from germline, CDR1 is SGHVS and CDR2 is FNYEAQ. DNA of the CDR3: TGTGCCAGCAGCTTACTCGGGACAGGGAACTATGGCTACACCTTC. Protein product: CASSLLGTGNYGYTF.

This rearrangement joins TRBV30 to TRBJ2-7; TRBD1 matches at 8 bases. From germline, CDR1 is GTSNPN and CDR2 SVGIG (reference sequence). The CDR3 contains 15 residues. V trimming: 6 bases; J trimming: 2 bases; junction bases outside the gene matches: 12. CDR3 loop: CACQNRDRITYEQYF. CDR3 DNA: TGTGCCTGCCAAAACCGGGACAGGATCACCTACGAGCAGTACTTC.

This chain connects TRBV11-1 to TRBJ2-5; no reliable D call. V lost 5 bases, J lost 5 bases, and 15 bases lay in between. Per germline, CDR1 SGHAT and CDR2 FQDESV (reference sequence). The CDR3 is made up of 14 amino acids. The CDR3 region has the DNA TGTGCCAGCAGCCTAACGCGTCTGAGGGAGACCCAGTACTTC. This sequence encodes CASSLTRLRETQYF. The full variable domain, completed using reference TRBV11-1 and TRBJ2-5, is EAEVAQSPRYKITEKSQAVAFWCDPISGHATLYWYRQILGQGPELLVQFQDESVVDDSQLPKDRFSAERLKGVDSTLKIQPAELGDSAMYLCASSLTRLRETQYFGPGTRLLVL.

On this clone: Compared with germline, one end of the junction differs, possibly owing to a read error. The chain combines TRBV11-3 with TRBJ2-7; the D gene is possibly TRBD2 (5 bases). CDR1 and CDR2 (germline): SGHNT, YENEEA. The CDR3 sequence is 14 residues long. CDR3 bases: TGTGTCAGCAGCTTCTTAAGCGCGGGCCACGAGCAGTACTTC. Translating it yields CVSSFLSAGHEQYF.

CDR3 protein: CASSYPSGGFSYEQYF. As DNA, the CDR3 is TGTGCCAGCAGTTACCCCTCGGGGGGGTTTTCCTACGAGCAGTACTTC. The V and J genes are TRBV6-2 or TRBV6-3 and TRBJ2-7, with 8 bases aligning to TRBD2. The CDR3 consists of 16 residues. V shed 2 bases and J 1 base; nucleotides not matched to a gene: 7. CDR1 is MNHEY and CDR2 is SVGEGT in the germline V gene.

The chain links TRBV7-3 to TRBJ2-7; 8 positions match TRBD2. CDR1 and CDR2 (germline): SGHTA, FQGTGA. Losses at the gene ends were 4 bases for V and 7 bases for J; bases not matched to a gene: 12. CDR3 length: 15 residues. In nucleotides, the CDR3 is TGTGCCAGCAGCTCCACTTCGGGACTAGGCGCGGAGCAGTACTTC. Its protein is CASSSTSGLGAEQYF.

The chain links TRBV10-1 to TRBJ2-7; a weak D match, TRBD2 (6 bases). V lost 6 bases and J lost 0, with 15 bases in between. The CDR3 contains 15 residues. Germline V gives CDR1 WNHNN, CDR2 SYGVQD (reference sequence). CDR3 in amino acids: CASRWGDPSSYEQYF. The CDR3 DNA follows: TGCGCCAGCAGATGGGGGGACCCCAGCTCCTACGAGCAGTACTTC.

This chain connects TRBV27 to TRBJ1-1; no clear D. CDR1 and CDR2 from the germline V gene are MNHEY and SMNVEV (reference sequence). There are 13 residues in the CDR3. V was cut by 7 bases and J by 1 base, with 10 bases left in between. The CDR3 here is CASTPPGNTEAFF. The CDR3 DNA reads TGTGCCAGCACCCCCCCGGGGAACACTGAAGCTTTCTTT.

The CDR3 region has the DNA TGTGCCAGCAACTTACAGTGGACACTTAACACTGAAGCTTTCTTT. Translated: CASNLQWTLNTEAFF. The V and J genes are TRBV2 and TRBJ1-1; D is perhaps TRBD1 (5 bases). Trimming left V 7 bases short and J 2 bases short, with 17 bases between. The length of the CDR3 is 15 residues. The germline V gene encodes CDR1 SNHLY and CDR2 FYNNEI.

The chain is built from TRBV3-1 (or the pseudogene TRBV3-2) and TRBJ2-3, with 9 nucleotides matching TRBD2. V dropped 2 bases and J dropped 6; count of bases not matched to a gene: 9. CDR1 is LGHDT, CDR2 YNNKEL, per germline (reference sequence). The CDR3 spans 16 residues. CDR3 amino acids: CASSQNAGGPGDTQYF. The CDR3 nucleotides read TGTGCCAGCAGCCAAAACGCGGGAGGGCCGGGTGATACGCAGTATTTT.

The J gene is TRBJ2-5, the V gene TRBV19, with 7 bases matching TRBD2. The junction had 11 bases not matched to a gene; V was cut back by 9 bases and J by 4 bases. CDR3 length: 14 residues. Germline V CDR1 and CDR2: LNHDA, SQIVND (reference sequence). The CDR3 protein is CASTLKGRGETQYF. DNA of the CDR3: TGTGCCAGCACCCTTAAAGGGAGGGGAGAGACCCAGTACTTC.

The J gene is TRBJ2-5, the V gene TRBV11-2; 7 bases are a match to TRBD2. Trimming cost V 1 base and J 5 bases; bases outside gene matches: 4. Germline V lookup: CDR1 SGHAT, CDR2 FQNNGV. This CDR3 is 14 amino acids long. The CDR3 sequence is CASSLGLAAETQYF. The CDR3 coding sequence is TGTGCCAGCAGCTTAGGACTAGCCGCGGAGACCCAGTACTTC.

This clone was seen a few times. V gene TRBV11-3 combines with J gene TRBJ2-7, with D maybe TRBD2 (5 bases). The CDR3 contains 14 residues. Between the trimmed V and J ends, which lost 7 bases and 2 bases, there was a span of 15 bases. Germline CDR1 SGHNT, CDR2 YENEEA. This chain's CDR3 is CASTNNGGPYEQYF. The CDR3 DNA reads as TGTGCCAGCACCAATAACGGAGGACCCTACGAGCAGTACTTC.

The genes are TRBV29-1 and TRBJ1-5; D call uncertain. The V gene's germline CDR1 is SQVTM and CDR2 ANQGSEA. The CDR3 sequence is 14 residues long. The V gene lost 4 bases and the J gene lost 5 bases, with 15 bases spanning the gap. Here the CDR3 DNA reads TGCAGCGTTGGGGAGGGAGGTTGGGATCAGCCCCAGCATTTT. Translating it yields CSVGEGGWDQPQHF.

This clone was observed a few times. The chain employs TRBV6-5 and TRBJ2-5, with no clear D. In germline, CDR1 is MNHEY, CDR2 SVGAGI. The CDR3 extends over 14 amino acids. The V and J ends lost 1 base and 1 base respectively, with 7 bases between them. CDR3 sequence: CASSYLGGQETQYF. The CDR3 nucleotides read TGTGCCAGCAGTTACTTAGGCGGCCAAGAGACCCAGTACTTC.